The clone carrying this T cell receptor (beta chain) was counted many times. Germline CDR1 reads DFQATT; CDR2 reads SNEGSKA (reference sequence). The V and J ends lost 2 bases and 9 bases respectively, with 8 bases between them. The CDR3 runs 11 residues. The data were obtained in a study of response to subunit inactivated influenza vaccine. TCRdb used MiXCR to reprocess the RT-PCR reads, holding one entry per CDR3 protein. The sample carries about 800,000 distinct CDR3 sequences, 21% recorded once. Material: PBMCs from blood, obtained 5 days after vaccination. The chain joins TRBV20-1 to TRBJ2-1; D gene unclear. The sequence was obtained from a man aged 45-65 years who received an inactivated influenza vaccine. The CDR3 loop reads CSARRLIEQFF. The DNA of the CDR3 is TGCAGTGCTAGACGGCTTATTGAGCAGTTCTTC.